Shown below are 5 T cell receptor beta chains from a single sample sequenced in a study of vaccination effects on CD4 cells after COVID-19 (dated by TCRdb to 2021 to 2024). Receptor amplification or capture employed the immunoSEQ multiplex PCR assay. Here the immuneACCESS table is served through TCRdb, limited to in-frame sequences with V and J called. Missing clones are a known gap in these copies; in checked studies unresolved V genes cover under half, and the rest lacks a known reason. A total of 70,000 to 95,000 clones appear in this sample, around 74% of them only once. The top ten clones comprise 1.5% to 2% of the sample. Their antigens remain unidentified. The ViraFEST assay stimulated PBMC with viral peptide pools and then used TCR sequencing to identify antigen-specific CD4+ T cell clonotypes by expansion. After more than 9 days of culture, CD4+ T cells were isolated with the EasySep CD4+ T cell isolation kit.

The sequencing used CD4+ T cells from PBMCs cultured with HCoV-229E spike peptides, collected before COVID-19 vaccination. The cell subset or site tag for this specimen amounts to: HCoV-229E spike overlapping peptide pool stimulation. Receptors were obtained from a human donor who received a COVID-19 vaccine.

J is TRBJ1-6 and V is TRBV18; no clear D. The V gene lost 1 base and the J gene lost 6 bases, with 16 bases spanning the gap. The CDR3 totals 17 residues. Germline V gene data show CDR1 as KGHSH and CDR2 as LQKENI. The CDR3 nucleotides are TGTGCCAGCTCACCACTCGGCCAACAAACAGTTAATTCACCCCTCCACTTT. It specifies CASSPLGQQTVNSPLHF.

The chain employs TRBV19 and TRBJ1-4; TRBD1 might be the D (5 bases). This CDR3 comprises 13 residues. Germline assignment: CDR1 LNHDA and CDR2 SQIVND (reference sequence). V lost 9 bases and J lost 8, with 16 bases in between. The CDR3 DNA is TGTGCCAGCTTAGGGGTCACGATCGAAAAACTGTTTTTT. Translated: CASLGVTIEKLFF.

The CDR3 loop reads CASSLSTGGLYGYTF. CDR3 coding DNA: TGTGCCAGCAGCTTATCGACAGGGGGTTTGTATGGCTACACCTTC. The V gene is TRBV7-6, the J gene TRBJ1-2; 9 nucleotides agree with TRBD1. V trimming: 2 bases; J trimming: 5 bases; junction bases outside the gene matches: 6. Germline CDR1 is SGHVS and CDR2 is FNYEAQ. The length of the CDR3 is 15 residues. The full variable domain, rest sourced from reference TRBV7-6 and TRBJ1-2, is GAGVSQSPRYKVTKRGQDVALRCDPISGHVSLYWYRQALGQGPEFLTYFNYEAQQDKSGLPNDRFSAERPEGSISTLTIQRTEQRDSAMYRCASSLSTGGLYGYTFGSGTRLTVV.

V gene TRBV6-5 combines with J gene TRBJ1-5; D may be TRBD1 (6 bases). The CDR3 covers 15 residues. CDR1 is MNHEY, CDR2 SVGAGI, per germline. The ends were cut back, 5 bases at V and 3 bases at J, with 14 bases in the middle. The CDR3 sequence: CASSQGWGSNQPQHF. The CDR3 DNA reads TGTGCCAGCAGTCAGGGGTGGGGGTCCAATCAGCCCCAGCATTTT.

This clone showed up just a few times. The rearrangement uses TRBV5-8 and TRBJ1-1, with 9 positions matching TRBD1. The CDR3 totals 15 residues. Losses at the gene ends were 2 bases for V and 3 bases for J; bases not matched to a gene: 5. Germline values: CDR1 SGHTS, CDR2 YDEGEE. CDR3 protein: CASSFNDRGYTEAFF. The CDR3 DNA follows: TGTGCCAGCAGCTTTAACGACAGGGGGTACACTGAAGCTTTCTTT.